The 3 T cell receptor beta chains given below trace back to one sample, sequenced in a study of T cells after yellow fever vaccination (dated by TCRdb to about 2019). Read against the paper, the sample's treatment or condition label means: live attenuated yellow fever vaccine strain. To prepare the library, 5' RACE was applied. These reads were obtained on an Illumina HiSeq 2500. TCRdb took the public reads, trimmed them with fastp at Q25, ran MiXCR for clone calling and kept in-frame beta chains. Identical CDR3 proteins give one entry, which carries the most common genes and DNA. This sample lists roughly 140,000 distinct CDR3 sequences; around 7.7% were detected once. Of the sample, roughly 0.73% is held by the ten largest clones. The sample consisted of CD4+ T cells sorted from PBMCs, taken 5 days after the yellow fever booster vaccination. The receptors were gathered from a man aged 30 to 39 who received the YFV17D yellow fever vaccine.

This clonotype occurred many times. The chain carries TRBV7-2 and TRBJ2-3; weak D call: TRBD2 (6 bases). Germline V gives CDR1 SGHTA, CDR2 FQGNSA. This CDR3 region has 15 residues. V lost 1 base, J lost 6 bases, and 14 bases lay in between. This CDR3 reads CASSLGDSHADTQYF. In DNA, the CDR3 is TGTGCCAGCAGCTTAGGGGACTCCCACGCTGATACGCAGTATTTT.

This clonotype occurred many times. The J gene is TRBJ2-2, the V gene TRBV27, with TRBD2 as a possible D gene (5 bases). Deletions cut 5 bases from V and 4 bases from J, with 11 bases between. This CDR3 has 14 residues. Germline V lookup: CDR1 MNHEY, CDR2 SMNVEV (reference sequence). The CDR3: CASSRGLSTGELFF. CDR3 DNA sequence: TGTGCCAGCAGTCGCGGACTGAGCACCGGGGAGCTGTTTTTT.

This clonotype was recorded at least ten times. The rearrangement links TRBV27 to TRBJ1-1; the D gene is possibly TRBD1 (5 bases). V lost 3 bases and J lost 0, with 11 bases in between. Germline CDR1 is MNHEY and CDR2 is SMNVEV (reference sequence). The CDR3 has 15 amino acids. The CDR3 sequence is CASSLGGRMNTEAFF. CDR3 coding DNA: TGTGCCAGCAGTTTGGGGGGGAGAATGAACACTGAAGCTTTCTTT.